The 9 T cell receptor beta chains below all came from one sample that was sequenced in a study of cytomegalovirus exposure and HLA in healthy donors. A multiplex PCR was run with 60 Vbeta primers and 13 Jbeta primers. Clones were read by immunoSEQ multiplex PCR, and TCRdb kept only the in-frame ones, dropping some. The profile shows about 190,000 clones, around 77% of them singletons. Sequencing used PBMCs. The receptors stem from a woman younger than 30 in good health and CMV-seronegative.

To note about this clone: At the DNA level, this CDR3 is encoded by other sequences in the same sample as well. V gene TRBV5-6 combines with J gene TRBJ1-6; D is possibly TRBD1 (5 bases). Per the germline V gene, CDR1 is SGHDT and CDR2 is YYEEEE. V shed 2 bases and J shed 9 bases, with 12 bases lying between them. CDR3 size: 14 residues. The CDR3 region is CASSFRPQGSPLHF. In nucleotides, the CDR3 is TGTGCCAGCAGCTTCCGACCCCAGGGTTCACCCCTCCACTTT.

The chain carries TRBV18 and TRBJ2-3, with D tentatively TRBD1 (6 bases). CDR1 and CDR2 from the germline V gene are KGHSH and LQKENI. Trimming removed 3 bases from V and 1 base from J, with 14 bases in between. The length of the CDR3 is 16 residues. In nucleotides, the CDR3 is TGTGCCAGCTCACCGAAGTGGGGGCAAGGCACAGATACGCAGTATTTT. This sequence encodes CASSPKWGQGTDTQYF.

Notes on this clone: At one end, the junction sequence differs from germline, possibly due to a read error. The V gene is TRBV7-9, the J gene TRBJ1-1; no reliable D call. Germline V gene sequence: CDR1 SEHNR, CDR2 FQNEAQ (reference sequence). The CDR3 loop spans 12 amino acids. The CDR3 DNA reads TGTTCCAGCAGCTTAACGGGCACTGAAGCTTTCTTT. Amino acids: CSSSLTGTEAFF.

The rearrangement links TRBV7-9 to TRBJ2-3, with D tentatively TRBD2 (6 bases). V lost 1 base, J lost 8 bases, and 25 bases lay in between. Germline CDR1 SEHNR, CDR2 FQNEAQ (reference sequence). The CDR3 length is 18 residues. The CDR3 nucleotides read TGTGCCAGCAGCTTAGTGATCCGGGAGAGGTTGAATTCCGGTACGCAGTATTTT. The encoded protein is CASSLVIRERLNSGTQYF.

The DNA of the CDR3 is TGTGCCACCCAAGGGACTAGCGGACCCTACGAGCAGTACTTC. Translated: CATQGTSGPYEQYF. V is TRBV19 and J is TRBJ2-7, with 11 bases fitting TRBD2. Germline V lookup: CDR1 LNHDA, CDR2 SQIVND (reference sequence). V shed 10 bases and J 2 bases; nucleotides not matched to a gene: 7. The CDR3 covers 14 residues.

The gene calls are TRBV29-1 and TRBJ1-5; 7 positions agree with TRBD1. The germline CDR1 and CDR2 sequences are SQVTM and ANQGSEA. The CDR3 has 13 residues. After removal of 5 bases from V and 1 base from J, the junction contained 2 bases not matched to a gene. CDR3 region: CSVQQGSNQPQHF. CDR3 in DNA: TGCAGCGTTCAACAGGGGAGCAATCAGCCCCAGCATTTT.

V is TRBV10-3 and J is TRBJ2-5, with D possibly matching TRBD1 (6 bases). This CDR3 spans 15 amino acids. Per germline, CDR1 ENHRY and CDR2 SYGVKD. Trimming stripped 6 bases from V and 4 bases from J, with 18 bases between. Written as DNA, the CDR3 is TGTGCCATCAGCCTCGGGACACCGGGCGGAGAGACCCAGTACTTC. It yields the protein CAISLGTPGGETQYF.

The rearrangement uses TRBV6-1 and TRBJ2-5, with a tentative D call TRBD1 (6 bases). Trimming left V 3 bases short and J 4 bases short, with 15 bases between. CDR3 length: 15 residues. Germline CDR1 and CDR2: MNHNS and SASEGT. CDR3 bases: TGTGCCAGCAGTGACAGGGGAATGTTTGGAGAGACCCAGTACTTC. Its translation is CASSDRGMFGETQYF.

The chain couples TRBV7-2 to TRBJ1-4; maybe TRBD1 (5 bases). This CDR3 is built from 16 residues. In germline, CDR1 is SGHTA, CDR2 FQGNSA. Trimming cost V 1 base and J 0 bases, with 9 bases left between them. The CDR3 loop is CASSLEGITTNEKLFF. The CDR3 region has the DNA TGTGCCAGCAGCTTAGAGGGGATTACAACTAATGAAAAACTGTTTTTT. Full variable domain (remainder filled in from reference TRBV7-2 and TRBJ1-4): GAGVSQSPSNKVTEKGKDVELRCDPISGHTALYWYRQSLGQGLEFLIYFQGNSAPDKSGLPSDRFSAERTGGSVSTLTIQRTQQEDSAVYLCASSLEGITTNEKLFFGSGTQLSVL.